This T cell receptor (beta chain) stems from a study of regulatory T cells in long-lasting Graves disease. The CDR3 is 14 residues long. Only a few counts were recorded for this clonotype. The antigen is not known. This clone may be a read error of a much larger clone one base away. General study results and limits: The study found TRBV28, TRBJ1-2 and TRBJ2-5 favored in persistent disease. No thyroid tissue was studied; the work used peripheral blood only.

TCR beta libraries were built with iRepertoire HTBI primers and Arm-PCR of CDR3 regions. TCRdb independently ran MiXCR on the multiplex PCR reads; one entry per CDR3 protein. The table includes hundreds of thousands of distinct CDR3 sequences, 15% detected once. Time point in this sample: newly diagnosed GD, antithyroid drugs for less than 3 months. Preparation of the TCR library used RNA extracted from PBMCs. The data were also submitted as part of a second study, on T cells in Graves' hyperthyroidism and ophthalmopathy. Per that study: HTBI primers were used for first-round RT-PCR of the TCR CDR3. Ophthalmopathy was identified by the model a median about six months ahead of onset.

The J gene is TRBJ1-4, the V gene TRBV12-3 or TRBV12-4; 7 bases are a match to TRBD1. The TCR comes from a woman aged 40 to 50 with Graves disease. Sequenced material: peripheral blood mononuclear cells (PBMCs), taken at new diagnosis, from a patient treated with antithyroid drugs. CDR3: CASSFKGGGEKLSF. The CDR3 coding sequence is TGTGCCAGCAGTTTCAAAGGGGGCGGTGAAAAACTGTCTTTT.